This T cell receptor (beta chain) is from a study of blood T cell repertoires in COVID-19. Study at large: Researchers got acute and convalescent COVID-19 samples from the United States, Italy and Spain.

In the original workflow: Reference gene primers were amplified, and this amplification served to estimate nucleated cell counts. Data came from immunoSEQ multiplex PCR; TCRdb stores just in-frame clones and leaves some out. V, J and clone size reflect that table, while D and trimming were determined from the DNA. The sample lists just over 250,000 clones, less than 90% occurring once. This CDR3 region has 16 residues. CDR1 is SGHAT and CDR2 is FQDESV in the germline V gene (reference sequence). Trimming stripped 1 base from V and 0 bases from J, with 10 bases between. Sequenced: peripheral blood. The rearrangement joins TRBV11-1 to TRBJ2-1, with a weak D call TRBD2 (5 bases). The clonotype originates from a man aged 60-69 years who had recovered from COVID-19. In DNA form, the CDR3 reads TGTGCCAGCAGCTTAGGTCCGGGGAGCTCCTACAATGAGCAGTTCTTC. Its protein is CASSLGPGSSYNEQFF.